The source of this TCR beta chain is a study of blood T cell repertoires in COVID-19. The length of the CDR3 is 15 residues. V lost 2 bases, J lost 1 base, and 12 bases lay in between. Germline V gene lookup returns CDR1 SGHTS and CDR2 YDEGEE. Measured with immunoSEQ multiplex PCR; TCRdb has only the in-frame clones, and not every one. The repertoire consists of 140,000 to 150,000 clones, with around 87% occurring once and the leading ten covering more than 6.5%. The material sequenced was peripheral blood. This clonotype originated in a woman aged 50 to 60 with active or convalescent COVID-19. The rearrangement joins TRBV5-8 to TRBJ1-2, with no clear D. CDR3 loop: CASSLRTPHNYGYTF. CDR3 nucleotide sequence: TGTGCCAGCAGCTTAAGGACTCCGCATAACTATGGCTACACCTTC.